The next 13 T cell receptor beta chains were all read from a single sample in a study of blood T cell repertoires in COVID-19. The table came from immunoSEQ multiplex PCR; TCRdb's copy has only in-frame clones and leaves some out. The top ten clones hold 6% to 6.5% of a sample with 180,000 or so clones, around 85% of them seen once. The sample was PBMCs or T cells enriched from blood (not recorded which). Receptor source: a man between 40 and 49 years old who had recovered from COVID-19.

Only a few counts were recorded for this clone. The chain employs TRBV11-3 and TRBJ2-3, with 8 bases identical to TRBD2. The V gene end was trimmed by 1 base and the J gene end by 4 bases; junction bases not matched to a gene: 7. Germline CDR1 and CDR2: SGHNT and YENEEA. The CDR3 loop spans 16 amino acids. The chain's CDR3 is CASSLGGGGGPDTQYF. The CDR3 DNA follows: TGTGCCAGCAGCTTAGGAGGCGGCGGGGGGCCAGATACGCAGTATTTT.

The chain joins TRBV7-5 to TRBJ2-2; the D segment call TRBD1 is taken from the table without a DNA check. TRBV7-5 is a known pseudogene. The CDR3 is made up of 15 amino acids. The CDR3 DNA is TGTGCCAGAAGCAAAGAGACAGGGACCACCGGGGAGCTGTTTTTT. Amino acid sequence: CARSKETGTTGELFF.

The CDR3 sequence is CASSPSPGTGDTGYNEQFF. CDR3 in DNA: TGTGCCAGCAGCCCCAGTCCCGGGACAGGGGACACGGGCTACAATGAGCAGTTCTTC. This rearrangement joins TRBV11-2 to TRBJ2-1; the match to TRBD1 covers 10 bases. In germline, CDR1 is SGHAT, CDR2 FQNNGV. After removal of 5 bases from V and 3 bases from J, the junction contained 16 bases not matched to a gene. The CDR3 extends over 19 amino acids. The variable domain in full, with the rest retrieved from reference TRBV11-2 and TRBJ2-1, is EAGVAQSPRYKIIEKRQSVAFWCNPISGHATLYWYQQILGQGPKLLIQFQNNGVVDDSQLPKDRFSAERLKGVDSTLKIQPAKLEDSAVYLCASSPSPGTGDTGYNEQFFGPGTRLTVL.

J is TRBJ2-3 and V is TRBV30; possibly TRBD2 for D (6 bases). Trimming left V 0 bases short and J 0 bases short, with 10 bases between. This CDR3 comprises 15 residues. Germline CDR1 and CDR2: GTSNPN and SVGIG (reference sequence). CDR3 DNA: TGTGCCTGGAGTGTCTGGGGGACTAGCACAGATACGCAGTATTTT. It translates to CAWSVWGTSTDTQYF. Full variable domain (rest looked up from reference TRBV30 and TRBJ2-3): SQTIHQWPATLVQPVGSPLSLECTVEGTSNPNLYWYRQAAGRGLQLLFYSVGIGQISSEVPQNLSASRPQDRQFILSSKKLLLSDSGFYLCAWSVWGTSTDTQYFGPGTRLTVL.

The rearrangement links TRBV6-5 to TRBJ1-2; D uncertain. Per germline, CDR1 MNHEY and CDR2 SVGAGI. V was shortened by 7 bases and J by 4 bases, with 7 bases between the two germline ends. The CDR3 sequence is 11 residues long. CDR3 sequence (DNA): TGTGCCAGCACCGAGAGCTATGGCTACACCTTC. Residues: CASTESYGYTF.

V usage is TRBV6-5 and J usage is TRBJ1-2, with a possible D match to TRBD1 (6 bases). V was pared by 6 bases and J by 3 bases, with 17 bases between. This CDR3 has 15 residues. CDR1 is MNHEY and CDR2 is SVGAGI in the germline V gene. The CDR3 is CASRALQGFDYGYTF. The CDR3 DNA reads TGTGCCAGCAGGGCACTACAGGGTTTCGACTATGGCTACACCTTC.

The V call is TRBV9, the J call TRBJ2-6; D perhaps matches TRBD2 (7 bases). The CDR3 sequence is 18 residues long. CDR1 and CDR2 from the germline V gene are SGDLS and YYNGEE. Trimming cost V 0 bases and J 3 bases, with 16 bases left between them. The CDR3 DNA follows: TGTGCCAGCAGCGTAGGGGGGGGCCCACTGGGTGGGGCCAACGTCCTGACTTTC. This translates into CASSVGGGPLGGANVLTF.

This rearrangement joins TRBV13 to TRBJ2-7; TRBD1 aligns across 9 bases. Germline V gives CDR1 PRHDT, CDR2 FYEKMQ (reference sequence). The J segment lost 5 bases and the V segment lost 5 bases, leaving 7 bases of the junction unmatched. The CDR3 sequence is 14 residues long. CDR3: CASSPGTGRDEQYF. DNA of the CDR3: TGTGCCAGCAGCCCCGGGACAGGGCGGGACGAGCAGTACTTC.

V is TRBV28 and J is TRBJ2-7, with 10 bases lining up with TRBD2. Germline V CDR1 and CDR2: MDHEN, SYDVKM. With V trimmed by 5 bases and J by 4 bases, 14 bases remained unmatched. The CDR3 is made up of 17 amino acids. CDR3 sequence (DNA): TGTGCCAGCAGTGTAGGTTCGTCTAGCGGGAGCAGGTACGAGCAGTACTTC. This sequence encodes CASSVGSSSGSRYEQYF.

V and J are TRBV28 and TRBJ1-1; D not certain. This CDR3 region has 13 residues. Trimming removed 7 bases at V and 6 bases at J, with 15 bases between. CDR1 and CDR2 from the germline V gene are MDHEN and SYDVKM. CDR3 sequence reads: CASTWQEAPEAFF. As DNA, the CDR3 is TGTGCCAGCACATGGCAGGAGGCCCCTGAAGCTTTCTTT.

The chain combines TRBV9 with TRBJ2-1; 9 nucleotides agree with TRBD2. The V gene end was trimmed by 0 bases and the J gene end by 7 bases; junction bases not matched to a gene: 8. Germline V gene data show CDR1 as SGDLS and CDR2 as YYNGEE. This CDR3 is 16 amino acids long. CDR3 in amino acids: CASSVAVGLAQNEQFF. The DNA of the CDR3 is TGTGCCAGCAGCGTAGCTGTTGGACTAGCGCAAAATGAGCAGTTCTTC.

This rearrangement joins TRBV7-9 to TRBJ1-6, with no clear D. Deletions cut 3 bases from V and 0 bases from J, with 6 bases between. This CDR3 has 15 residues. Germline-derived CDR1 and CDR2 are SEHNR and FQNEAQ (reference sequence). CDR3 amino acids: CASSLANSYNSPLHF. The DNA for the CDR3 is TGTGCCAGCAGCTTGGCAAACTCCTATAATTCACCCCTCCACTTT. Combining the CDR3 with reference TRBV7-9 and TRBJ1-6 gives the whole variable domain DTGVSQNPRHKITKRGQNVTFRCDPISEHNRLYWYRQTLGQGPEFLTYFQNEAQLEKSRLLSDRFSAERPKGSFSTLEIQRTEQGDSAMYLCASSLANSYNSPLHFGNGTRLTVT.

V gene TRBV5-6 combines with J gene TRBJ2-3; D may be TRBD1 (6 bases). Between the trimmed V and J ends, which lost 5 bases and 4 bases, there was a span of 11 bases. The CDR3 consists of 13 residues. Germline V gene sequence: CDR1 SGHDT, CDR2 YYEEEE. The chain's CDR3 is CASSQGSPDTQYF. The DNA of the CDR3 is TGTGCCAGCAGTCAGGGGTCGCCAGATACGCAGTATTTT.